A single T cell receptor beta chain is shown here with its context. The antigen is undetermined. The CDR3 covers 14 residues. Looked up from germline, CDR1 is MDHEN and CDR2 is SYDVKM. Trimming took off 6 bases at V and 0 bases at J, with 10 bases between the two ends. Repertoires were generated with immunoSEQ multiplex PCR, while TCRdb's copy carries only in-frame clones and drops some. The table shows 65,000 to 90,000 clones, with roughly 90% occurring only once. This entry belongs to a study of OX40 agonist ivuxolimab in advanced cancers. In the study overall: Allowance was made for prior anti-PD-1, anti-PD-L1 or anti-CTLA-4 therapy, and 40% to 45% had some. Three partial responders included one hepatocellular carcinoma patient and two cutaneous melanoma patients. Whole-study findings and limits: Low normalized T-cell clonal expansion also characterized some of the nonresponders.

Blood sampling was done at baseline, cycle 4 day 1, and cycle 7 day 1. The rearrangement uses TRBV28 and TRBJ2-3, with D uncertain. The source was CD4+ or CD8+ T cells sorted from blood, collected in a trial of the OX40 agonist ivuxolimab. The clonotype comes from an adult with an advanced solid tumor such as melanoma, head and neck, liver or kidney cancer. The CDR3 sequence is CASRHQGSTDTQYF. In DNA form, the CDR3 reads TGTGCCAGCAGACACCAAGGGAGCACAGATACGCAGTATTTT.